The 18 T cell receptor beta chains in this list originate from one sample, sequenced in a study of blood T cell repertoires in COVID-19. Profiling relied on immunoSEQ multiplex PCR, and the TCRdb table lists in-frame clones only, not all of them. Among approximately 350,000 clones listed, about 86% were seen once. The sequenced material came from peripheral blood. The receptors were gathered from a man aged 25-45 years with active or convalescent COVID-19.

This clone was observed a few times. The chain couples TRBV25-1 to TRBJ2-3; 7 bases align to TRBD2. Trimming took 7 bases from V and 5 from J; bases not matched to a gene: 6. Germline CDR1 reads MGHDK; CDR2 reads SYGVNS. The CDR3 has 13 amino acids. CDR3 loop: CASKGGRGDTQYF. CDR3 in DNA: TGTGCCAGCAAGGGCGGGAGAGGAGATACGCAGTATTTT.

The J gene is TRBJ2-2, the V gene TRBV7-9; D is unclear. Germline V gives CDR1 SEHNR, CDR2 FQNEAQ (reference sequence). The CDR3 extends over 13 amino acids. Trimming shortened V by 5 bases and J by 0 bases, and 4 bases separated the two germline ends. Here the CDR3 reads CASSRSNTGELFF. The CDR3 DNA follows: TGTGCCAGCAGCCGGTCGAACACCGGGGAGCTGTTTTTT.

This chain connects TRBV18 to TRBJ1-1; TRBD1 matches at 7 bases. The CDR3 has 14 amino acids. Germline CDR1 is KGHSH and CDR2 is LQKENI. Germline trimming cut 5 bases from V and 4 bases from J; bases unmatched to any gene: 7. CDR3 nucleotides: TGTGCCAGCTCATTAACAGGGGACATCACTGAAGCTTTCTTT. Amino acid sequence: CASSLTGDITEAFF.

The V call is TRBV7-2, the J call TRBJ1-5; TRBD1 matches at 8 bases. Trimming removed 5 bases from V and 6 bases from J; junction bases left unmatched: 6. In germline, CDR1 is SGHTA, CDR2 FQGNSA. The CDR3 is 14 amino acids. The CDR3 reads CASSMDREGQPQHF. CDR3 DNA sequence: TGTGCCAGCAGCATGGACAGGGAGGGTCAGCCCCAGCATTTT.

The chain employs TRBV3-1 (or the pseudogene TRBV3-2) and TRBJ2-2; 7 bases align to TRBD1. Germline assignment: CDR1 LGHDT and CDR2 YNNKEL (reference sequence). The trim removed 5 bases at V and 4 bases at J, leaving 4 bases unmatched. This CDR3 contains 14 residues. As DNA, the CDR3 is TGTGCCAGCAGCTCAGGACAGGTCACCGGGGAGCTGTTTTTT. Translated: CASSSGQVTGELFF.

The J gene is TRBJ1-2, the V gene TRBV6-5, with a tentative D call TRBD1 (5 bases). This CDR3 region has 13 residues. CDR1 and CDR2 from the germline V gene are MNHEY and SVGAGI. Trimming shortened V by 6 bases and J by 3 bases, and 11 bases separated the two germline ends. The CDR3 spells CASRDTMDYGYTF. The CDR3, as DNA: TGTGCCAGCAGGGACACAATGGACTATGGCTACACCTTC.

J is TRBJ1-1 and V is TRBV11-3, with unresolved D. The V gene lost 2 bases and the J gene lost 6 bases, with 10 bases spanning the gap. CDR1 SGHNT and CDR2 YENEEA come from the germline V gene. The CDR3 runs to 13 residues. DNA for the CDR3: TGTGCCAGCAGCTTAATACTCGGTCCTGAAGCTTTCTTT. Amino acid sequence: CASSLILGPEAFF.

The chain couples TRBV3-1 (or the pseudogene TRBV3-2) to TRBJ2-1; tentatively, D is TRBD2 (6 bases). CDR1 and CDR2 from the germline V gene are LGHDT and YNNKEL (reference sequence). The V and J ends lost 1 base and 2 bases respectively, with 9 bases between them. This CDR3 is built from 15 residues. DNA for the CDR3: TGTGCCAGCAGCCAAGGACTAGGCCCCTACAATGAGCAGTTCTTC. It codes for CASSQGLGPYNEQFF.

The rearrangement links TRBV6-5 to TRBJ1-1; 7 bases are shared with TRBD1. Losses at the gene ends were 1 base for V and 1 base for J; bases not matched to a gene: 3. The germline V gene has CDR1 MNHEY and CDR2 SVGAGI. The CDR3 runs 15 residues. CDR3 protein: CASSYFNRGNTEAFF. The CDR3 DNA is TGTGCCAGCAGTTACTTTAACAGGGGGAACACTGAAGCTTTCTTT.

This clone was observed a handful of times. V and J are TRBV5-4 and TRBJ2-7; D is perhaps TRBD2 (7 bases). V gave up 2 bases and J gave up 7 bases, with 13 bases separating them. This CDR3 contains 13 residues. The V gene's germline CDR1 is SGHNT and CDR2 YYREEE (reference sequence). This CDR3 is CASSFGTTGEQYF. The CDR3 bases are TGTGCCAGCAGCTTCGGGACTACAGGGGAGCAGTACTTC.

The rearrangement joins TRBV30 to TRBJ2-2; D perhaps matches TRBD2 (5 bases). This CDR3 has 14 amino acids. Trimming pared 0 bases from V and 7 bases from J, leaving 12 bases between. Germline lookup yields CDR1 GTSNPN and CDR2 SVGIG (reference sequence). This CDR3 is CAWSVLGEHGELFF. As DNA, the CDR3 is TGTGCCTGGAGTGTACTCGGGGAGCACGGGGAGCTGTTTTTT.

The chain links TRBV11-3 to TRBJ1-1; D perhaps matches TRBD1 (6 bases). V gave up 9 bases and J gave up 12 bases, with 17 bases separating them. The CDR3 spans 11 residues. Germline-derived CDR1 and CDR2 are SGHNT and YENEEA. Here the CDR3 reads CASQKGGPTFF. In DNA, the CDR3 is TGTGCCAGTCAGAAGGGGGGGCCGACTTTCTTT. The variable domain in full, with the rest retrieved from reference TRBV11-3 and TRBJ1-1, is EAGVVQSPRYKIIEKKQPVAFWCNPISGHNTLYWYLQNLGQGPELLIRYENEEAVDDSQLPKDRFSAERLKGVDSTLKIQPAELGDSAVYLCASQKGGPTFFGQGTRLTVV.

The genes are TRBV19 and TRBJ2-1; possible D gene TRBD1, 6 bases. Trimming removed 1 base from V and 9 bases from J, with 13 bases in between. Germline V gives CDR1 LNHDA, CDR2 SQIVND (reference sequence). The CDR3 spans 14 residues. The CDR3 DNA reads TGTGCCAGTAGTATAGGAACAGGGCGAGGTGAGCAGTTCTTC. Residues: CASSIGTGRGEQFF.

The chain employs TRBV29-1 and TRBJ2-5, with D possibly TRBD2 on 6 matching bases. V lost 3 bases to trimming and J lost 0 bases, with 14 bases between them. Per the germline V gene, CDR1 is SQVTM and CDR2 is ANQGSEA. This CDR3 contains 15 residues. The CDR3 DNA sequence: TGCAGCGTTGATCTTGGGGGGTGGTACCAAGAGACCCAGTACTTC. Translated, it gives CSVDLGGWYQETQYF.

The chain combines TRBV19 with TRBJ2-1, with 7 bases lining up with TRBD1. Germline CDR1 LNHDA, CDR2 SQIVND (reference sequence). The J segment lost 3 bases and the V segment lost 3 bases, leaving 2 bases of the junction unmatched. CDR3 length: 14 amino acids. The CDR3 DNA reads TGTGCCAGTAGTATCCGGGACAGCTACAATGAGCAGTTCTTC. Encoded protein: CASSIRDSYNEQFF.

The V gene is TRBV15, the J gene TRBJ1-1; 8 bases agree with TRBD1. The V gene's germline CDR1 is LNHNV and CDR2 YYDKDF (reference sequence). V lost 10 bases to trimming and J lost 1 base; unmatched junction nucleotides: 5. This CDR3 is built from 13 residues. The CDR3 nucleotides are TGTGCCAACTACAGGGGGTCGAACACTGAAGCTTTCTTT. It is translated as CANYRGSNTEAFF.

The rearrangement links TRBV11-2 to TRBJ1-2; D ambiguous. The CDR3 extends over 13 amino acids. Germline V gives CDR1 SGHAT, CDR2 FQNNGV. Trimming pared 5 bases from V and 6 bases from J, leaving 13 bases between. The CDR3 sequence is CASSQNGYHGYTF. For the CDR3, the DNA is TGTGCCAGCAGCCAAAACGGGTATCATGGCTACACCTTC.

The V and J genes are TRBV7-9 and TRBJ2-2; a weak D match, TRBD1 (6 bases). V dropped 3 bases and J dropped 4 bases, with 6 bases sitting between them. CDR1 is SEHNR, CDR2 FQNEAQ, per germline (reference sequence). This CDR3 is 13 amino acids long. The CDR3 DNA reads TGTGCCAGCAGCTTGGACAGCACCGGGGAGCTGTTTTTT. Translating it yields CASSLDSTGELFF.